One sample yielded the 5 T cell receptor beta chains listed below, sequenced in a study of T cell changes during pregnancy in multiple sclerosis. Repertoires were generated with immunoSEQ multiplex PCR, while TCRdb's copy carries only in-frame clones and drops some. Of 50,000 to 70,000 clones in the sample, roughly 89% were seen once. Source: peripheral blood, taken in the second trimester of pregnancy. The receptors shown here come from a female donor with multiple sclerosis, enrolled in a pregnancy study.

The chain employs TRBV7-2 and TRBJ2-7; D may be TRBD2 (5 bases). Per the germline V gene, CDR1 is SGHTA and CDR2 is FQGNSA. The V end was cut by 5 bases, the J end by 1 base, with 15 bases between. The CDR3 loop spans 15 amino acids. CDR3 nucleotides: TGTGCCAGCAGCCGTGCAGGTGGCGGGTCCTACGAGCAGTACTTC. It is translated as CASSRAGGGSYEQYF.

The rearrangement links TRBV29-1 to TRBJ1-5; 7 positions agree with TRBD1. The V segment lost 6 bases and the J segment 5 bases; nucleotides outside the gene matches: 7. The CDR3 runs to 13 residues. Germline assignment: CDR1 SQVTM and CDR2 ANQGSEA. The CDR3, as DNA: TGCAGCGTAGCTGACAGGGCTTATCAGCCCCAGCATTTT. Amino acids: CSVADRAYQPQHF.

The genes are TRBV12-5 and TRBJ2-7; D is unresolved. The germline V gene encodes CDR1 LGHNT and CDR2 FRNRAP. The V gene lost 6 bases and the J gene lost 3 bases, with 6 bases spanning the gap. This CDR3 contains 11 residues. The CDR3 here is CASGTYYEQYF. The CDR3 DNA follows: TGTGCTAGTGGCACATACTACGAGCAGTACTTC. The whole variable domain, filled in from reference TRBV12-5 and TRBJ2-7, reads DARVTQTPRHKVTEMGQEVTMRCQPILGHNTVFWYRQTMMQGLELLAYFRNRAPLDDSGMPKDRFSAEMPDATLATLKIQPSEPRDSAVYFCASGTYYEQYFGPGTRLTVT.

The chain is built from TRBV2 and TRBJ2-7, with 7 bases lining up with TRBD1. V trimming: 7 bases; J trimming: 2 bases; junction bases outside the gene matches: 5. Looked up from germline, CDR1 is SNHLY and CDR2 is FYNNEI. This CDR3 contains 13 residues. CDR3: CASTEGAPYEQYF. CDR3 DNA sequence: TGTGCCAGCACCGAGGGGGCGCCCTACGAGCAGTACTTC.

CDR3 sequence (DNA): TGTGCCAGCAGCTTAAGAGAGTTTTTTAGTTCCTACGAGCAGTACTTC. This codes for CASSLREFFSSYEQYF. The chain has TRBV11-2 and TRBJ2-7; D unresolved. Germline CDR1 reads SGHAT; CDR2 reads FQNNGV. CDR3 length equals 16 residues. V lost 2 bases and J 1 base, leaving 15 bases between the germline ends.